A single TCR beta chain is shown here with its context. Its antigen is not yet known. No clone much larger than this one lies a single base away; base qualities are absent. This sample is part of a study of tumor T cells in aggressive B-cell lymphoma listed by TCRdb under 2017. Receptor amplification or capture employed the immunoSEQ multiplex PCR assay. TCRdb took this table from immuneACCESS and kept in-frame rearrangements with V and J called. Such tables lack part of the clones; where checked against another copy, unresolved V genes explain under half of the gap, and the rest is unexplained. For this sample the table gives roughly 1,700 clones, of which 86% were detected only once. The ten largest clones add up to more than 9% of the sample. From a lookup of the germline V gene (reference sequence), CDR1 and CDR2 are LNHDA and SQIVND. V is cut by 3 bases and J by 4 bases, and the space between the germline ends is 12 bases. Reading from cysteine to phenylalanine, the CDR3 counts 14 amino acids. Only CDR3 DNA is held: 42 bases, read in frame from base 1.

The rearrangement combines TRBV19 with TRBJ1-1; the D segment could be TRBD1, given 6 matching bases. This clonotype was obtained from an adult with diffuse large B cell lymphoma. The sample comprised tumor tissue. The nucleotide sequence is TGTGCCAGTAGTATGATAGGGGGAAGCACTGAAGCTTTCTTT. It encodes CASSMIGGSTEAFF.